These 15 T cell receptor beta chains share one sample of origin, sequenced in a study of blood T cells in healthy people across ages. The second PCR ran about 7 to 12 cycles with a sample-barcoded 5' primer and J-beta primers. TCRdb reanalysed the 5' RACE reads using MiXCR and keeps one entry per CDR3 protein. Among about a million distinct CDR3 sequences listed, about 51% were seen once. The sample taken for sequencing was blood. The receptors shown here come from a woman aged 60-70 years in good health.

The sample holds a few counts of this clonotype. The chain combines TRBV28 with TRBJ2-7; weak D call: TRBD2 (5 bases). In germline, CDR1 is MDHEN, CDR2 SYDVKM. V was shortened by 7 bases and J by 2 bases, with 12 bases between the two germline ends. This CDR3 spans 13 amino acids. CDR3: CASMRAGAYEQYF. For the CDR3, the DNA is TGTGCCAGCATGAGGGCCGGGGCCTACGAGCAGTACTTC.

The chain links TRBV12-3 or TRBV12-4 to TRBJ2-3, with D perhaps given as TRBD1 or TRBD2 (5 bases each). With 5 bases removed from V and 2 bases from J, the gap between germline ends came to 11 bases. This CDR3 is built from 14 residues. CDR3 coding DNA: TGTGCCAGCAGTCCCGGGGCTCACACAGATACGCAGTATTTT. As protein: CASSPGAHTDTQYF.

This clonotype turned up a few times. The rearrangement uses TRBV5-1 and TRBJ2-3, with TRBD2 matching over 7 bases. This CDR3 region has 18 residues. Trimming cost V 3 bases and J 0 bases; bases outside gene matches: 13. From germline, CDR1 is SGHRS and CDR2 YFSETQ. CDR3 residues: CASSSRLAGGPSTDTQYF. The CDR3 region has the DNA TGCGCCAGCAGCTCCCGACTAGCTGGAGGCCCGAGCACAGATACGCAGTATTTT.

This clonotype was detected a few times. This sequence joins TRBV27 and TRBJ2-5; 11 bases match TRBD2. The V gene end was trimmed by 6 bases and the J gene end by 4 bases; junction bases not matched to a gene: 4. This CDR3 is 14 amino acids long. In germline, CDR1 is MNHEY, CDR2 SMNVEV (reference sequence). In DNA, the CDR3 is TGTGCCAGCAGAGCCGGGACTAGCGGAGAGACCCAGTACTTC. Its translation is CASRAGTSGETQYF.

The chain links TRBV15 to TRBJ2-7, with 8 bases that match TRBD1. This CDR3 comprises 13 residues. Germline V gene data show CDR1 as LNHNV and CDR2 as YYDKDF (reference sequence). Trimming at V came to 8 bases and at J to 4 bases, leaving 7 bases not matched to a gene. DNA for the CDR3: TGTGCCACCTCCGGGACAGGAAGATACGAGCAGTACTTC. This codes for CATSGTGRYEQYF.

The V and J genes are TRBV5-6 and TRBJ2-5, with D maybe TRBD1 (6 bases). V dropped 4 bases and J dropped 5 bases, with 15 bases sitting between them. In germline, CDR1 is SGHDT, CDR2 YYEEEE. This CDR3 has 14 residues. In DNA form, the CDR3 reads TGTGCCAGCAGCCAGCCCTGGGGGCAGGAGACCCAGTACTTC. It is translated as CASSQPWGQETQYF.

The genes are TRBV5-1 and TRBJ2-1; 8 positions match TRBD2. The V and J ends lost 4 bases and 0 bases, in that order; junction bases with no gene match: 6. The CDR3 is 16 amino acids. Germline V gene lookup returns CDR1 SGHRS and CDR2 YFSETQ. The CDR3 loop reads CASSLSGISSYNEQFF. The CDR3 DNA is TGCGCCAGCAGCCTTAGCGGGATCAGCTCCTACAATGAGCAGTTCTTC.

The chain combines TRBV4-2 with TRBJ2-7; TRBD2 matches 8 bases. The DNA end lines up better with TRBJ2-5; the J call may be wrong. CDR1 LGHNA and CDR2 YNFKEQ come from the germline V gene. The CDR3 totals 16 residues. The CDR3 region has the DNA TGTGCCAGCAGCCAAGAAGGAGGCGGGAGGACAGAGACCCAGTACTTC. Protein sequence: CASSQEGGGRTETQYF.

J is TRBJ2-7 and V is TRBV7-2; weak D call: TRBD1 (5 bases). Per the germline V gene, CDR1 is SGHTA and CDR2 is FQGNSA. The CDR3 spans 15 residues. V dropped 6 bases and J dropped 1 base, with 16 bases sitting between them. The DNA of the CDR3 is TGTGCCAGCAGATCTACGACAGCAGCGTCCTACGAGCAGTACTTC. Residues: CASRSTTAASYEQYF.

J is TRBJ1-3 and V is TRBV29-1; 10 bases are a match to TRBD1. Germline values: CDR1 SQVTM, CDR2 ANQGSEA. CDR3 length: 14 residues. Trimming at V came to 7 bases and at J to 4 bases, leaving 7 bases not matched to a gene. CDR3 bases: TGCAGCGCCCTGACAGGGGGCGCGGGAAACACCATATATTTT. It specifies CSALTGGAGNTIYF.

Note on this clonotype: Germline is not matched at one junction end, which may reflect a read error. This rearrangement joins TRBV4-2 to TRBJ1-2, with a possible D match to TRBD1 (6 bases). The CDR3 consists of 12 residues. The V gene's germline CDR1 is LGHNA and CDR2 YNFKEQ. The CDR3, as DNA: TGTGCCAGCAGCCACAGTGGGGGCGGCTGCACCTTC. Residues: CASSHSGGGCTF.

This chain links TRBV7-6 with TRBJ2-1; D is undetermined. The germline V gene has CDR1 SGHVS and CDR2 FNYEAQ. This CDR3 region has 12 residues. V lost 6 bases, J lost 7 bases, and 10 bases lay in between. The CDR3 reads CASSPAVNEQFF. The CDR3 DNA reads TGTGCCAGCAGTCCGGCAGTGAATGAGCAGTTCTTC.

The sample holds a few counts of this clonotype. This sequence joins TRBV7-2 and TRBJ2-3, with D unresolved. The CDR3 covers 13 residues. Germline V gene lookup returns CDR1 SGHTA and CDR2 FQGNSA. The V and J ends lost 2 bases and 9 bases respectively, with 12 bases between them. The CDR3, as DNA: TGTGCCAGCAGCTTATTTGGGCAGGAGACGCAGTATTTT. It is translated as CASSLFGQETQYF.

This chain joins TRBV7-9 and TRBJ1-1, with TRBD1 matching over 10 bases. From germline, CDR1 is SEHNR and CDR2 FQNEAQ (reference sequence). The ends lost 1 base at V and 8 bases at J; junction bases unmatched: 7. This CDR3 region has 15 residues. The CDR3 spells CASSLVPGQGREAFF. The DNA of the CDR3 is TGTGCCAGCAGCTTAGTTCCGGGACAGGGGCGAGAAGCTTTCTTT.

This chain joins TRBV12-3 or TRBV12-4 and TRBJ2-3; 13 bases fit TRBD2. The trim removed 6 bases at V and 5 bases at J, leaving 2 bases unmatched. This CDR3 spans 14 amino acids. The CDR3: CASRTSGRQDTQYF. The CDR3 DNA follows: TGTGCCAGCAGGACTAGCGGGAGGCAAGATACGCAGTATTTT.